The 21 T cell receptor beta chains reported below all come from one sample, sequenced in a study of cytomegalovirus exposure and HLA in healthy donors. The PCR was carried out with 60 Vbeta primers and 13 Jbeta primers. Generated by immunoSEQ multiplex PCR, the TCRdb table keeps only in-frame clones and is missing some. The profile shows approximately 200,000 clones, 85% to 90% of them singletons. The sample was PBMCs. Source of these receptors: a human donor in good health.

This chain joins TRBV5-8 and TRBJ2-2; 9 positions match TRBD2. The CDR3 sequence is 17 residues long. Trimming removed 6 bases from V and 6 bases from J; junction bases left unmatched: 15. Per the germline V gene, CDR1 is SGHTS and CDR2 is YDEGEE. This CDR3 reads CASTRGGAGGWAGELFF. CDR3 DNA sequence: TGTGCCAGCACCCGCGGTGGAGCGGGAGGATGGGCCGGGGAGCTGTTTTTT.

The rearrangement uses TRBV7-8 and TRBJ2-5; the D is unclear. The DNA end is more similar to TRBJ2-7, so the J call may be wrong. Germline V gives CDR1 SGHVS, CDR2 FQNEAQ. The CDR3 totals 15 residues. Written as DNA, the CDR3 is TGTGCCAGCAGCCTCGCAACTACGGTCTCCTACGAGCAGTACTTC. Translation gives CASSLATTVSYEQYF.

A note on this clone: A read error may produce the germline difference seen at one junction end. The V gene is TRBV7-9, the J gene TRBJ2-7; 8 bases map to TRBD1. Germline values: CDR1 SEHNR, CDR2 FQNEAQ (reference sequence). This CDR3 region has 15 residues. The CDR3 here is CSSSTAETGVDEQYF. The CDR3 DNA reads TGTTCCAGCAGCACCGCCGAGACAGGGGTCGACGAGCAGTACTTC.

The rearrangement uses TRBV7-8 and TRBJ2-7; D may be TRBD2 (5 bases). Between the trimmed V and J ends, which lost 0 bases and 2 bases, there was a span of 8 bases. Germline values: CDR1 SGHVS, CDR2 FQNEAQ. The CDR3 is 14 amino acids. This CDR3 reads CASSLARGPYEQYF. The CDR3 DNA follows: TGTGCCAGCAGCTTAGCGAGAGGGCCCTACGAGCAGTACTTC.

The chain employs TRBV6-1 and TRBJ2-2; tentative D call: TRBD1 (6 bases). There are 15 residues in the CDR3. V lost 10 bases, J lost 4 bases, and 19 bases lay in between. Germline CDR1 MNHNS, CDR2 SASEGT. As DNA, the CDR3 is TGTGCCACCCTAAACCCGGGACAAATCACCGGGGAGCTGTTTTTT. It specifies CATLNPGQITGELFF.

The J gene is TRBJ2-7, the V gene TRBV10-2; the match to TRBD2 covers 8 bases. The CDR3 totals 15 residues. The trim removed 5 bases at V and 3 bases at J, leaving 9 bases unmatched. The V gene's germline CDR1 is WSHSY and CDR2 SAAADI. In nucleotides, the CDR3 is TGCGCCAGCAGTCCCTACCCCGGGACTAGCTACGAGCAGTACTTC. Translated, it gives CASSPYPGTSYEQYF.

V is TRBV4-1 and J is TRBJ1-4, with 11 bases fitting TRBD1. V lost 2 bases, J lost 8 bases, and 4 bases stayed unmatched. CDR1 MGHRA and CDR2 YSYEKL come from the germline V gene. The length of the CDR3 is 15 residues. This CDR3 is CASSQPGTGGEKLFF. CDR3 nucleotides: TGCGCCAGCAGCCAACCCGGGACAGGGGGGGAAAAACTGTTTTTT.

The chain has TRBV29-1 and TRBJ1-1; perhaps TRBD1 as D (6 bases). Trimming pared 3 bases from V and 3 bases from J, leaving 8 bases between. The CDR3 loop spans 12 amino acids. CDR1 and CDR2 (germline): SQVTM, ANQGSEA. Here the CDR3 reads CSVDRGDTEAFF. CDR3 bases: TGCAGCGTTGACAGGGGCGACACTGAAGCTTTCTTT. Combining the CDR3 with reference TRBV29-1 and TRBJ1-1 gives the whole variable domain SAVISQKPSRDICQRGTSLTIQCQVDSQVTMMFWYRQQPGQSLTLIATANQGSEATYESGFVIDKFPISRPNLTFSTLTVSNMSPEDSSIYLCSVDRGDTEAFFGQGTRLTVV.

The chain joins TRBV19 to TRBJ2-3; TRBD1 matches at 12 bases. Germline CDR1 and CDR2: LNHDA and SQIVND (reference sequence). The V gene end was trimmed by 6 bases and the J gene end by 4 bases; junction bases not matched to a gene: 2. This CDR3 is built from 14 residues. The CDR3 is CASRGQGAADTQYF. CDR3 sequence (DNA): TGTGCCAGTAGGGGACAGGGGGCCGCAGATACGCAGTATTTT.

The chain recombines TRBV28 with TRBJ2-1; maybe TRBD2 (6 bases). This CDR3 region has 15 residues. In germline, CDR1 is MDHEN, CDR2 SYDVKM. V shed 10 bases and J shed 2 bases, with 18 bases lying between them. In DNA form, the CDR3 reads TGTGCCACCCACTTTAGCGGAGGCCCCTACAATGAGCAGTTCTTC. Translated: CATHFSGGPYNEQFF.

This sequence joins TRBV27 and TRBJ2-1; the D gene is possibly TRBD2 (5 bases). Germline values: CDR1 MNHEY, CDR2 SMNVEV (reference sequence). The CDR3 sequence is 14 residues long. The germline V and J ends were trimmed by 6 bases and 1 base, with 10 bases remaining between them. As DNA, the CDR3 is TGTGCCAGCAGCCCCGAGGGTTCCTACAATGAGCAGTTCTTC. Amino acids: CASSPEGSYNEQFF.

The J gene is TRBJ1-4, the V gene TRBV9; unclear D gene. CDR1 is SGDLS, CDR2 YYNGEE, per germline. V dropped 4 bases and J dropped 8 bases, with 15 bases sitting between them. CDR3 length: 14 amino acids. DNA of the CDR3: TGTGCCAGCAGCCCGGGGAAGCTGCGCGAAAAACTGTTTTTT. This translates into CASSPGKLREKLFF.

The chain is built from TRBV27 and TRBJ2-1, with 8 bases aligning to TRBD2. The trim removed 0 bases at V and 7 bases at J, leaving 8 bases unmatched. The length of the CDR3 is 16 residues. Per germline, CDR1 MNHEY and CDR2 SMNVEV (reference sequence). The CDR3 here is CASSLSASGSYNEQFF. As DNA, the CDR3 is TGTGCCAGCAGTTTATCGGCAAGCGGGAGTTATAATGAGCAGTTCTTC.

This chain links TRBV5-1 with TRBJ2-7; the match to TRBD2 covers 11 bases. V was pared by 5 bases and J by 3 bases, with 10 bases of the junction left unmatched. Germline V gives CDR1 SGHRS, CDR2 YFSETQ. The CDR3 has 16 residues. The CDR3 is CASSPAPGLAVYEQYF. CDR3 coding DNA: TGCGCCAGCAGTCCGGCTCCGGGACTAGCGGTCTACGAGCAGTACTTC.

This clone is termed medium-sized. The rearrangement joins TRBV10-3 to TRBJ1-5; D not resolved. CDR3 size: 19 residues. CDR1 ENHRY and CDR2 SYGVKD come from the germline V gene. Between the trimmed V and J ends, which lost 3 bases and 9 bases, there was a span of 30 bases. CDR3 DNA sequence: TGTGCCATCAGTGAAAGGAGTGAAACACTAGGGTTCCGCCGGACGCCCCAGCATTTT. Its protein is CAISERSETLGFRRTPQHF.

This chain links TRBV15 with TRBJ2-5; TRBD2 matches at 7 bases. Germline V gives CDR1 LNHNV, CDR2 YYDKDF (reference sequence). The trim removed 1 base at V and 4 bases at J, leaving 9 bases unmatched. The CDR3 is 16 residues long. In nucleotides, the CDR3 is TGTGCCACCAGCAGAGGAGCTAGCGGAGGTTTAGAGACCCAGTACTTC. Protein: CATSRGASGGLETQYF.

About this clone: Compared with germline, one end of the junction differs, possibly owing to a read error. V and J are TRBV7-7 and TRBJ2-1; 7 bases map to TRBD2. Germline V lookup: CDR1 SSHAT, CDR2 FNYEAQ (reference sequence). This CDR3 spans 15 amino acids. In nucleotides, the CDR3 is TGTGCTAGCAGCTTAGCGGGCGACCCCTACAATGAGCAGTTCTTC. This encodes CASSLAGDPYNEQFF.

The chain links TRBV5-1 to TRBJ2-2; D perhaps matches TRBD2 (6 bases). V gave up 0 bases and J gave up 6 bases, with 12 bases separating them. The CDR3 length is 15 residues. From germline, CDR1 is SGHRS and CDR2 YFSETQ. The CDR3 sequence is CASSLGRDAAGELFF. The CDR3 bases are TGCGCCAGCAGCTTGGGGCGGGACGCGGCCGGGGAGCTGTTTTTT.

This chain uses TRBV6-6 with TRBJ2-5; a possible D gene is TRBD1 (5 bases). This CDR3 is 15 amino acids long. The V end lost 5 bases, the J end lost 0 bases, and 13 bases lay between the germline ends. Germline V gene sequence: CDR1 MNHNY, CDR2 SVGAGI (reference sequence). DNA for the CDR3: TGTGCCAGCAGTCAGGGCGTTGCAGACCAAGAGACCCAGTACTTC. The encoded protein is CASSQGVADQETQYF.

The chain employs TRBV28 and TRBJ2-2; 11 positions agree with TRBD1. The CDR3 is 21 residues long. Germline values: CDR1 MDHEN, CDR2 SYDVKM. Trimming removed 4 bases from V and 2 bases from J; junction bases left unmatched: 18. The chain's CDR3 is CASSSPAPVGQGGPNTGELFF. The CDR3 bases are TGTGCCAGCAGTTCCCCTGCCCCTGTGGGACAGGGGGGGCCAAACACCGGGGAGCTGTTTTTT.

The CDR3 protein is CATSRGRVREQYF. The CDR3 bases are TGTGCCACCAGCAGAGGACGGGTCCGCGAGCAGTACTTC. The V gene is TRBV15, the J gene TRBJ2-7; the D is unclear. Germline V gene sequence: CDR1 LNHNV, CDR2 YYDKDF (reference sequence). The V gene lost 1 base and the J gene lost 6 bases, with 10 bases spanning the gap. The CDR3 runs to 13 residues.